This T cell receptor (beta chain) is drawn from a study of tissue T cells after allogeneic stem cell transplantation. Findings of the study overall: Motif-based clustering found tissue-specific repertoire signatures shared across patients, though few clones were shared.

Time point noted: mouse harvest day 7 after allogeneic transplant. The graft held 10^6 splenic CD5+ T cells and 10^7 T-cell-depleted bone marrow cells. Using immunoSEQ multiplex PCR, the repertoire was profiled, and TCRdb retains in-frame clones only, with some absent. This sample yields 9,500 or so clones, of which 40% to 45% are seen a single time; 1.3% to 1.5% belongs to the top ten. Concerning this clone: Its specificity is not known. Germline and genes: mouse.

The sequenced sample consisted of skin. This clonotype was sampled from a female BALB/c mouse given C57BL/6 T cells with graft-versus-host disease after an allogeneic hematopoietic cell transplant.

The CDR3 bases that were read are TGTGCCAGCAGTCTAGACAGATCAAACACAGAAGTCTTC. Translating it yields CASSLDRSNTEVF. The entire CDR3 reads CASSLDRSNTEVFF. This chain connects TRBV26 to TRBJ1-1, with a possible D match to TRBD1 (5 bases). Sequencing ends 1 residue short of the CDR3 end; the germline J gene provides the rest. V lost 3 bases and J 0 bases, leaving 8 bases between the germline ends. CDR1 is KGHPV and CDR2 is FQNQEV in the germline V gene (reference sequence). CDR3 size: 14 residues. Complete variable domain (other parts from reference TRBV26 and TRBJ1-1): NSKVIQTPRYLVKGQGQKAKMRCIPEKGHPVVFWYQQNKNNEFKFLINFQNQEVLQQIDMTEKRFSAECPSNSPCSLEIQSSEAGDSALYLCASSLDRSNTEVFFGKGTRLTVV.